Shown below are 23 T cell receptor beta chains from a single sample sequenced in a study of shared clonotypes between healthy human individuals. The method was immunoSEQ multiplex PCR; TCRdb's version includes in-frame clones alone and lacks a portion of them. This sample has millions of clones, with 90% to 95% found just once. The sequencing sample was made of naive CD4+ T cells sorted from blood. Subset denoted: CD45RA+ positively selected. The receptor source for this set is a young man in good health.

This chain links TRBV2 with TRBJ2-7, with 12 bases aligning to TRBD2. CDR3 length: 14 residues. Looked up from germline, CDR1 is SNHLY and CDR2 is FYNNEI. Losses at the gene ends were 6 bases for V and 3 bases for J; bases not matched to a gene: 3. The CDR3 nucleotides are TGTGCCAGCAGGGGACTAGCGGGTTACTACGAGCAGTACTTC. It specifies CASRGLAGYYEQYF.

This clone came up a few times. The chain recombines TRBV28 with TRBJ1-6, with 9 bases that match TRBD1. CDR3 length equals 14 residues. The trim removed 6 bases at V and 9 bases at J, leaving 6 bases unmatched. Germline V gene lookup returns CDR1 MDHEN and CDR2 SYDVKM. The CDR3: CASSLGQGFSPLHF. In DNA, the CDR3 is TGTGCCAGCAGCCTCGGACAGGGGTTTTCACCCCTCCACTTT.

The V call is TRBV4-1, the J call TRBJ2-4; TRBD1 or TRBD2 may be the D gene (6 bases each). The CDR3 sequence is 17 residues long. Trimming pared 1 base from V and 9 bases from J, leaving 22 bases between. CDR1 and CDR2 from the germline V gene are MGHRA and YSYEKL. The DNA for the CDR3 is TGCGCCAGCAGCCAAGGAGTGGGGGGCTCCGCAGCAGGCATTCAGTACTTC. This sequence encodes CASSQGVGGSAAGIQYF.

The chain carries TRBV30 and TRBJ2-1; the match to TRBD1 covers 10 bases. V dropped 0 bases and J dropped 5; count of bases not matched to a gene: 7. CDR1 is GTSNPN and CDR2 is SVGIG in the germline V gene (reference sequence). The CDR3 loop spans 16 amino acids. CDR3 sequence reads: CAWSVFRTGGDNEQFF. The CDR3 DNA reads as TGTGCCTGGAGTGTATTTCGGACAGGGGGTGACAATGAGCAGTTCTTC. The whole variable domain, remainder taken from reference TRBV30 and TRBJ2-1, is SQTIHQWPATLVQPVGSPLSLECTVEGTSNPNLYWYRQAAGRGLQLLFYSVGIGQISSEVPQNLSASRPQDRQFILSSKKLLLSDSGFYLCAWSVFRTGGDNEQFFGPGTRLTVL.

The chain employs TRBV6-5 and TRBJ2-7; possible D gene TRBD2, 7 bases. Germline lookup yields CDR1 MNHEY and CDR2 SVGAGI. This CDR3 contains 15 residues. V was trimmed by 2 bases and J by 3 bases, leaving 14 bases between them. CDR3 sequence: CASSYRGALNYEQYF. In DNA, the CDR3 is TGTGCCAGCAGTTACCGGGGGGCCCTTAACTACGAGCAGTACTTC.

The gene calls are TRBV6-6 and TRBJ1-5; 8 bases agree with TRBD1. With 1 base clipped from V and 4 bases from J, the junction kept 6 bases outside the gene matches. Germline V lookup: CDR1 MNHNY, CDR2 SVGAGI (reference sequence). The CDR3 spans 16 residues. In DNA, the CDR3 is TGTGCCAGCAGTTACTTCGACAGGGGCCCTAATCAGCCCCAGCATTTT. This encodes CASSYFDRGPNQPQHF.

The J gene is TRBJ2-3, the V gene TRBV6-6; 7 bases agree with TRBD2. This CDR3 contains 16 residues. Germline-derived CDR1 and CDR2 are MNHNY and SVGAGI (reference sequence). V lost 3 bases and J lost 6; bases outside the gene matches: 12. CDR3 protein: CASSYWTSRPGDTQYF. The DNA of the CDR3 is TGTGCCAGCAGTTATTGGACTAGTCGCCCTGGGGATACGCAGTATTTT.

The chain joins TRBV27 to TRBJ2-3; D unclear. CDR3 length: 15 residues. Trimming removed 3 bases at V and 1 base at J, with 11 bases between. Germline V gives CDR1 MNHEY, CDR2 SMNVEV (reference sequence). The chain's CDR3 is CASSFSSLRTDTQYF. CDR3 sequence (DNA): TGTGCCAGCAGTTTCTCAAGCCTACGCACAGATACGCAGTATTTT.

The V and J genes are TRBV30 and TRBJ2-1; possibly TRBD1 for D (6 bases). Germline V gene data show CDR1 as GTSNPN and CDR2 as SVGIG (reference sequence). The V and J ends lost 5 bases and 2 bases respectively, with 16 bases between them. CDR3 length equals 15 residues. CDR3 amino acids: CAWDQQGSPYNEQFF. In nucleotides, the CDR3 is TGTGCCTGGGACCAACAGGGTTCTCCCTACAATGAGCAGTTCTTC.

The chain uses TRBV5-4 and TRBJ2-7; TRBD2 is a possible D gene (5 bases). The ends were cut back, 5 bases at V and 0 bases at J, with 18 bases in the middle. This CDR3 has 16 amino acids. Germline V CDR1 and CDR2: SGHNT, YYREEE (reference sequence). The CDR3 DNA follows: TGTGCCAGCAGTATGGGTCGGGGTGCATCCTCCTACGAGCAGTACTTC. Protein: CASSMGRGASSYEQYF.

This rearrangement joins TRBV9 to TRBJ1-1; no reliable D call. This CDR3 contains 14 residues. Germline V gene data show CDR1 as SGDLS and CDR2 as YYNGEE. Trimming left V 3 bases short and J 1 base short, with 10 bases between. The CDR3 nucleotides read TGTGCCAGCAGCGCCTCGCCAGGGAACACTGAAGCTTTCTTT. Protein: CASSASPGNTEAFF.

The chain has TRBV7-9 and TRBJ2-5, with D perhaps matching TRBD2 (6 bases). This CDR3 is 13 amino acids long. CDR1 is SEHNR, CDR2 FQNEAQ, per germline (reference sequence). Deletions cut 3 bases from V and 5 bases from J, with 10 bases between. In DNA, the CDR3 is TGTGCCAGCAGCTTCGGGGGTGTGGAGACCCAGTACTTC. Translation: CASSFGGVETQYF.

V is TRBV2 and J is TRBJ1-4; 9 bases fit TRBD1. This CDR3 has 13 residues. V lost 6 bases to trimming and J lost 8 bases; unmatched junction nucleotides: 4. Germline V gives CDR1 SNHLY, CDR2 FYNNEI. The CDR3: CASRGDRVEKLFF. The CDR3 nucleotides are TGTGCCAGCAGGGGGGACAGGGTGGAAAAACTGTTTTTT.

The chain recombines TRBV10-3 with TRBJ2-7, with 7 bases aligning to TRBD1. CDR3 length: 14 amino acids. V gave up 7 bases and J gave up 2 bases; unmatched junction bases: 8. The germline V gene encodes CDR1 ENHRY and CDR2 SYGVKD. For the CDR3, the DNA is TGTGCCATCACCCCGGGACAGAATACCTACGAGCAGTACTTC. Its translation is CAITPGQNTYEQYF.

This clone occurred once. The gene calls are TRBV5-8 and TRBJ2-2; unclear D gene. With 4 bases removed from V and 1 base from J, the gap between germline ends came to 17 bases. Germline CDR1 and CDR2: SGHTS and YDEGEE. The CDR3 length is 17 residues. The CDR3 nucleotides read TGTGCCAGCAGCCTAAATTTAGTGGGGTTGAACACCGGGGAGCTGTTTTTT. This translates into CASSLNLVGLNTGELFF.

This chain joins TRBV4-1 and TRBJ2-7; 9 bases are a match to TRBD1. Trimming cost V 1 base and J 4 bases; bases outside gene matches: 8. CDR3 size: 16 residues. CDR1 is MGHRA and CDR2 is YSYEKL in the germline V gene. This CDR3 reads CASSQGRDRVAYEQYF. Here the CDR3 DNA reads TGCGCCAGCAGCCAAGGCCGGGACAGGGTTGCATACGAGCAGTACTTC.

The CDR3 spells CASSAWTGGEQYF. CDR3 sequence (DNA): TGCGCCAGCAGTGCCTGGACAGGGGGCGAGCAGTACTTC. J is TRBJ2-7 and V is TRBV10-1, with 10 bases lining up with TRBD1. J gave up 6 bases and V 4 bases, and 3 bases lay outside the gene matches. The germline CDR1 and CDR2 sequences are WNHNN and SYGVQD (reference sequence). CDR3 length equals 13 residues.

The chain has TRBV11-2 and TRBJ2-5; D uncertain. There are 13 residues in the CDR3. Germline CDR1 is SGHAT and CDR2 is FQNNGV. The V gene lost 3 bases and the J gene lost 5 bases, with 10 bases spanning the gap. This chain's CDR3 is CASSFTVTETQYF. DNA for the CDR3: TGTGCCAGCAGCTTTACAGTGACCGAGACCCAGTACTTC.

The chain is built from TRBV5-5 and TRBJ1-4, with D possibly being TRBD1 (5 bases). The CDR3 loop spans 15 amino acids. V was cut by 4 bases and J by 1 base, with 11 bases left in between. Germline V gives CDR1 SGHKS, CDR2 YYEKEE (reference sequence). The CDR3 here is CASSPAGGTNEKLFF. DNA of the CDR3: TGTGCCAGCAGCCCCGCGGGGGGAACTAATGAAAAACTGTTTTTT.

J is TRBJ2-1 and V is TRBV10-3, with D perhaps TRBD1 (5 bases). The CDR3 consists of 16 residues. Per germline, CDR1 ENHRY and CDR2 SYGVKD. Trimming left V 0 bases short and J 5 bases short, with 14 bases between. In DNA, the CDR3 is TGTGCCATCAGTGAGTCGCAGGGCAAGGTCCACAATGAGCAGTTCTTC. Protein product: CAISESQGKVHNEQFF.

This rearrangement joins TRBV30 to TRBJ1-2; tentatively, D is TRBD1 (5 bases). This CDR3 contains 13 residues. CDR1 is GTSNPN, CDR2 SVGIG, per germline (reference sequence). V lost 3 bases and J lost 8, with 16 bases in between. DNA of the CDR3: TGTGCCTGGAGATTAGGGGCGCCGGGCGGCTACACCTTC. Protein sequence: CAWRLGAPGGYTF.

This clone was detected a few times. The J gene is TRBJ2-7, the V gene TRBV18, with D maybe TRBD2 (5 bases). The length of the CDR3 is 15 residues. Germline loops: CDR1 KGHSH, CDR2 LQKENI. The V end lost 2 bases, the J end lost 5 bases, and 16 bases lay between the germline ends. CDR3 sequence (DNA): TGTGCCAGCTCACCATTTGCGCGGTCACTAGACGAGCAGTACTTC. Amino acid sequence: CASSPFARSLDEQYF.

The rearrangement joins TRBV5-1 to TRBJ1-1; 8 bases line up with TRBD1. With V trimmed by 3 bases and J by 0 bases, 4 bases remained unmatched. The CDR3 is 15 amino acids. Per germline, CDR1 SGHRS and CDR2 YFSETQ. The CDR3 bases are TGCGCCAGCAGCTCCTGGGACAGGATGAACACTGAAGCTTTCTTT. The encoded protein is CASSSWDRMNTEAFF.